One and the same sample provided the 12 T cell receptor beta chains below, sequenced in a study of regulatory T cells in long-lasting Graves disease. Time point noted: persistent/refractory GD, antithyroid drugs over 5 years with positive TRAb. There was RNA extracted from PBMCs, and the TCR library was made from it. Researchers made TCR beta libraries by using iRepertoire HTBI primers and running Arm-PCR on CDR3 regions. One entry per CDR3 protein results from TCRdb running MiXCR on the multiplex PCR reads. In the table there are 650,000 to 700,000 distinct CDR3 sequences, about 30% of which are singletons. Sequenced material: peripheral blood mononuclear cells (PBMCs), taken when the disease was refractory, from a patient treated with antithyroid drugs. The source of these receptors is a female donor with Graves disease.

The chain couples TRBV12-3 or TRBV12-4 to TRBJ1-5; maybe TRBD1 (5 bases). This CDR3 contains 15 residues. The germline V and J ends were trimmed by 3 bases and 7 bases, with 16 bases remaining between them. Here the CDR3 reads CASSLGVFSSQPQHF. The CDR3 nucleotides read TGTGCCAGCAGTTTGGGGGTTTTTTCCAGCCAGCCCCAGCATTTT.

The chain combines TRBV2 with TRBJ2-7; 8 nucleotides match TRBD2. J lost 6 bases, V lost 2 bases, and 9 bases had no gene match. CDR3 length equals 15 residues. CDR1 and CDR2 (germline): SNHLY, FYNNEI. CDR3 protein: CASSEPGGRPVEQYF. In DNA form, the CDR3 reads TGTGCCAGCAGTGAACCGGGGGGGCGCCCCGTCGAGCAGTACTTC.

V is TRBV7-2 and J is TRBJ2-7; 13 bases agree with TRBD2. The V segment lost 2 bases and the J segment 5 bases; nucleotides outside the gene matches: 6. Germline V lookup: CDR1 SGHTA, CDR2 FQGNSA. This CDR3 spans 16 amino acids. CDR3 region: CASSLTLGLAGNEQYF. The CDR3 DNA follows: TGTGCCAGCAGCTTAACATTGGGACTAGCGGGAAACGAGCAGTACTTC.

Points on this clonotype: A much larger clonotype is one base distant, so this may be a read error. The J gene is TRBJ1-6, the V gene TRBV12-3 or TRBV12-4; 8 bases are shared with TRBD1. This CDR3 is built from 16 residues. As DNA, the CDR3 is TGTGCCAGCAGTTTAGGGACAGGGATCTATAATTCACCCCCCCACTTT. It codes for CASSLGTGIYNSPPHF.

The gene calls are TRBV27 and TRBJ1-5; D not resolved. CDR1 is MNHEY, CDR2 SMNVEV, per germline (reference sequence). This CDR3 is 13 amino acids long. V was pared by 2 bases and J by 3 bases, with 5 bases between. The CDR3 DNA follows: TGTGCCAGCAGTTTAATAGCCAATCAGCCCCAGCATTTT. Translating gives CASSLIANQPQHF.

The CDR3 spells CASSYSGRTDTQYF. The CDR3 DNA is TGTGCCAGCAGTTACTCCGGGCGTACAGATACGCAGTATTTT. This chain uses TRBV6-5 with TRBJ2-3; D unclear. Germline V gene lookup returns CDR1 MNHEY and CDR2 SVGAGI. V shed 0 bases and J shed 3 bases, with 7 bases lying between them. The CDR3 runs 14 residues.

A few counts support this clonotype. The chain employs TRBV19 and TRBJ1-4, with D maybe TRBD1 (5 bases). CDR3 length equals 13 residues. The V and J ends lost 10 bases and 7 bases respectively, with 16 bases between them. Germline CDR1 reads LNHDA; CDR2 reads SQIVND (reference sequence). CDR3 DNA: TGTGCCACATCGACTATCGGGGGTGAAAAACTGTTTTTT. Its protein product is CATSTIGGEKLFF.

The CDR3 DNA follows: TGTGCCAGCAGCTTAGCTGGCAGGGTCTACGAGCAGTACTTC. Protein: CASSLAGRVYEQYF. The chain links TRBV7-9 to TRBJ2-7; D may be TRBD1 (5 bases). Per the germline V gene, CDR1 is SEHNR and CDR2 is FQNEAQ (reference sequence). V was cut by 0 bases and J by 3 bases, with 9 bases left in between. This CDR3 has 14 residues.

The chain carries TRBV12-3 or TRBV12-4 and TRBJ2-1; D uncertain. The CDR3 is made up of 13 amino acids. Trimming took off 5 bases at V and 4 bases at J, with 9 bases between the two ends. CDR3 residues: CASSTERYNEQFF. In DNA form, the CDR3 reads TGTGCCAGCAGTACAGAACGGTACAATGAGCAGTTCTTC.

J is TRBJ1-2 and V is TRBV7-9, with unresolved D. The CDR3 runs 13 residues. Germline V CDR1 and CDR2: SEHNR, FQNEAQ (reference sequence). V was cut by 0 bases and J by 8 bases, with 10 bases left in between. The CDR3 is CASSLASGSGYTF. CDR3 coding DNA: TGTGCCAGCAGCTTAGCATCGGGGTCCGGCTACACCTTC.

This clonotype has a count of ten or more. The rearrangement joins TRBV2 to TRBJ2-2; tentative D call: TRBD1 (5 bases). The CDR3 contains 14 residues. Trimming stripped 11 bases from V and 1 base from J, with 14 bases between. Per the germline V gene, CDR1 is SNHLY and CDR2 is FYNNEI. The CDR3 reads CASGQGMNTGELFF. CDR3 nucleotides: TGTGCCTCCGGCCAGGGTATGAACACCGGGGAGCTGTTTTTT. The full variable domain, its missing parts supplied by reference TRBV2 and TRBJ2-2, is EPEVTQTPSHQVTQMGQEVILRCVPISNHLYFYWYRQILGQKVEFLVSFYNNEISEKSEIFDDQFSVERPDGSNFTLKIRSTKLEDSAMYFCASGQGMNTGELFFGEGSRLTVL.

The gene calls are TRBV20-1 and TRBJ1-2; D is unresolved. This CDR3 is built from 13 residues. Germline lookup yields CDR1 DFQATT and CDR2 SNEGSKA (reference sequence). The ends were cut back, 0 bases at V and 4 bases at J, with 9 bases in the middle. CDR3 DNA: TGCAGTGCTAGAGATGACCACATCTATGGCTACACCTTC. Translating gives CSARDDHIYGYTF.